The sequence of this TCR beta chain was determined in a study of blood T cell repertoires in COVID-19. Study-wide context: Spain, Italy and the United States supplied samples that represented acute and convalescent COVID-19. The analysed material was cDNA or gDNA that came from T cells, B-cell-depleted T cells, or PBMCs.

CDR1 MNHEY and CDR2 SVGEGT come from the germline V gene. V dropped 6 bases and J dropped 4 bases, with 16 bases sitting between them. The CDR3 totals 15 residues. The authors' processing: Amplification of reference gene primers provided the estimated nucleated cell counts. Method: immunoSEQ multiplex PCR; TCRdb's copy keeps in-frame clones and lacks some. The DNA gave D and trimming, while V, J and clone size come from that table. The sample gives tens of thousands of clones, 70% to 90% of which show up once; about 16% is in the top ten. The chain employs TRBV6-2 or TRBV6-3 and TRBJ1-5, with D unresolved. The specimen was peripheral blood. The receptor's source is a woman of 80 years or more with acute or convalescent COVID-19. This chain's CDR3 is CASSPGGLWNQPQHF. For the CDR3, the DNA is TGTGCCAGCAGCCCCGGAGGCCTTTGGAATCAGCCCCAGCATTTT.